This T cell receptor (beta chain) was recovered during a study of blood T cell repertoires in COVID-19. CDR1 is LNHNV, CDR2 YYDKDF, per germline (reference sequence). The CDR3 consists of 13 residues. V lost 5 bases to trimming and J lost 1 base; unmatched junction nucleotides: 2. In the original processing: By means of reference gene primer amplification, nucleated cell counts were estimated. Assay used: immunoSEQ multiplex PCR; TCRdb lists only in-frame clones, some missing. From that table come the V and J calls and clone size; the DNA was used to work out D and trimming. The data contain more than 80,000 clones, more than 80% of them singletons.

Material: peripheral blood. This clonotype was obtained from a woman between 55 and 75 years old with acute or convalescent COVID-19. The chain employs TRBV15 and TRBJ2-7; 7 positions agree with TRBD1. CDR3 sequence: CATSAGGSYEQYF. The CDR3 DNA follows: TGTGCCACCAGCGCAGGGGGATCCTACGAGCAGTACTTC.